These T cell receptor beta chains were read from a single sample in a study of shared clonotypes between healthy human individuals. Libraries were prepared by immunoSEQ multiplex PCR; TCRdb keeps only in-frame clonotypes and omits some of them. The table includes approximately 99,000 clones, around 65% detected once. The sequencing sample was made of memory CD8+ T cells sorted from blood. These receptors were collected from a woman aged 30 to 39 in good health. CDR3s include the opening cysteine and the closing phenylalanine or tryptophan.

>TRBV29-1|TRBJ1-4
CSVDGPSGEKLFF
>TRBV10-2|TRBJ2-2
CASSRTGGEGELFF
>TRBV18|TRBJ2-5
CASSPVGIGETQYF
>TRBV11-2|TRBJ2-7
CASSRNGGPHYEQYF
>TRBV9|TRBJ2-7
CASSVSWGTYEQYF
>TRBV7-9|TRBJ2-1
CASSFRTSGHNEQFF
>TRBV4-1|TRBJ1-6
CASSQDPGHPLHF
>TRBV25-1|TRBJ2-7
CASSGEGSGWLNYEQYF
>TRBV5-1|TRBJ2-3
CASSLGASGNTDTQYF
>TRBV5-1|TRBJ1-2
CASSPRQGAGYGYTF
>TRBV7-9|TRBJ2-7
CASSFGDYRGEQYF
>TRBV9|TRBJ1-3
CASSAQGHGVSGNTIYF
>TRBV7-9|TRBJ2-7
CASSRIAGNEQYF
>TRBV13|TRBJ2-7
CASRSGTSHLSF
>TRBV14|TRBJ1-4
CASSRTTGHSEKLFF
>TRBV11-2|TRBJ2-7
CASSLDHPLSYEQYF
>TRBV7-2|TRBJ2-7
CASSWAAYEQYF
>TRBV28|TRBJ1-1
CASRGDSEENTEAFF
>TRBV2|TRBJ2-1
CARSNGTSGTPNEQFF
>TRBV27|TRBJ2-5
CASSYQGAETQYF
>TRBV15|TRBJ2-1
CATSRTGSYNEQFF
>TRBV7-8|TRBJ2-7
CASSLEAGSTYEQYF
>TRBV29-1|TRBJ1-2
CSVEDRGLGNYGYTF
>TRBV18|TRBJ2-4
CASSFDRENIQYF
>TRBV4-1|TRBJ2-6
CASSQPAGGRNSSGANVLTF
>TRBV25-1|TRBJ1-4
CASSDRGRETNEKLFF
>TRBV6-5|TRBJ2-3
CASSCSLCTDTQYF